This T cell receptor (beta chain) derives from a study of cytomegalovirus exposure and HLA in healthy donors. The PCR employed 60 Vbeta primers together with 13 Jbeta primers. TCRdb's copy holds only in-frame clones and misses some; the assay was immunoSEQ multiplex PCR. The sample has 100,000 to 150,000 clones, around nine tenths seen once; the top ten hold about 5%. V lost 1 base and J lost 2, with 8 bases in between. The germline gives CDR1 SGHNT, CDR2 YYREEE (reference sequence). The CDR3 is 14 residues long. The chain couples TRBV5-4 to TRBJ2-3; D uncertain. This clonotype was obtained from a woman between 25 and 40 years old in good health and CMV-seronegative. Sequencing was done on a sample of PBMCs. This chain's CDR3 is CASSLSSLTDTQYF. In nucleotides, the CDR3 is TGTGCCAGCAGCTTGTCCTCCCTCACAGATACGCAGTATTTT.